This TCR beta chain is drawn from a study of neoadjuvant anti-PD-1 for oral cavity cancer. The CDR3 consists of 14 residues. Trimming cost V 2 bases and J 2 bases, with 9 bases left between them. CDR1 is SGHVS, CDR2 FNYEAQ, per germline. TCRdb's copy holds only in-frame clones and misses some; the assay was immunoSEQ multiplex PCR. Here the sample spans around 17,000 clones, around 60% being singletons. This rearrangement joins TRBV7-6 to TRBJ1-2; D might be TRBD1 (5 bases). This TCR was recovered from a person aged 40 to 85 with oral cavity squamous cell carcinoma. Here the sequenced sample was PBMCs, taken before nivolumab (anti-PD-1) treatment. The CDR3 region has the DNA TGTGCCAGCAGCTTATCGCAGGGAAACTATGGCTACACCTTC. It translates to CASSLSQGNYGYTF.